This T cell receptor beta chain stems from a study of T cells after yellow fever vaccination. Study-wide points: Reappearance after the booster was seen for most primary-vaccination clones, at more than 95% CD4 and 80% to 90% CD8. It was a weaker secondary response, yet one that peaked faster, at day 5 versus 15.

This clonotype was seen ten or more times. What it binds is unknown. It was through 5'RACE template switching that TCR cDNA was made, with a universal primer site and UMIs added. TCRdb redid the calling of the 5' RACE reads with MiXCR, one entry per CDR3 protein. This table holds 250,000 to 400,000 distinct CDR3 sequences, approximately 4% found once. The clonotype comes from a man younger than 30 who received the YFV17D yellow fever vaccine. This specimen was PBMCs, taken 15 days after the yellow fever booster vaccination.

CDR3: CASSYPELGTGVDTQYF. The CDR3 DNA reads as TGTGCCAGCTCATATCCGGAGTTGGGGACAGGAGTCGATACGCAGTATTTT. The chain employs TRBV18 and TRBJ2-3; 8 nucleotides align to TRBD1. The CDR3 loop spans 17 amino acids. Trimming took 5 bases from V and 6 from J; bases not matched to a gene: 16. Germline lookup yields CDR1 KGHSH and CDR2 LQKENI.